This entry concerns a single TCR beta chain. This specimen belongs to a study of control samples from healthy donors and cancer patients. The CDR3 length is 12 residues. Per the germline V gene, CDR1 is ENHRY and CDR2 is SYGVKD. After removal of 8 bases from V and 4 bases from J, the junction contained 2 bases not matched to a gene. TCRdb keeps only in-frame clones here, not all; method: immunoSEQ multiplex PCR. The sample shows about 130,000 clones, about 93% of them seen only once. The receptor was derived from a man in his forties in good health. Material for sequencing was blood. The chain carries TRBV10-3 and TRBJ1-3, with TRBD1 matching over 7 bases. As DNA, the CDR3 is TGTGCCATCCAAGGGGGCGGAAACACCATATATTTT. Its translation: CAIQGGGNTIYF.